The text below deals with one TCR beta chain. It has no known antigen specificity. Within one base of it there is no much larger clone, and no base qualities were kept. This specimen comes from a study of cytomegalovirus exposure and HLA in healthy donors (dated by TCRdb to the late 2010s). Turning to the overall study: According to an earlier analysis of around 600 of the donors, about 179 million T cells yielded roughly 100 million unique TCR beta sequences and 276 Gb of sequence data. Approximately 300 gigabases of sequencing data and approximately 91 million unique TCR sequences made up an early release that covered several hundred HLA-typed donors. Of the approximately 400 genotyped donors, approximately 83% fell in the genetic ancestry cluster associated with self-reported Caucasian donors. The study was designed to test whether signatures of past pathogen exposure could be identified by cataloging public T cell receptors. Using immunosequencing, the study profiled T cell repertoires from some 670 subjects and related those repertoires to cytomegalovirus serostatus. In addition to the first cohort of 650 to 800 subjects, a separate validation cohort of some 120 different subjects was used. To predict cytomegalovirus infection status, the study brought together high-throughput TCR immunosequencing, statistical association of individual TCRs with disease status, and machine learning. To study patterns of TCR occurrence, a later analysis re-analyzed previously published TCR beta repertoires from around 660 donors and added high-resolution HLA genotyping. In the later analysis, no new phenotypic data were used to find candidate immune exposures; instead, reliance was placed on TCR beta sequences and their occurrence across donors. In an earlier analysis of 500 to 650 of the donors, high-throughput TCR beta sequencing was used to judge whether each TCR beta V gene segment behaved as functional or pseudogenic. Donor age, sex, ethnicity and CMV serostatus were compiled together with the repertoire data. A later genetic analysis took genome-wide SNP genotypes for about three fifths of the 666 donors and used that subset as a discovery cohort. All discovery cohort repertoires had been generated using a single sequencing platform. HLA typing covered class I and class II loci at four-digit resolution. Typing coverage differed by locus: A, B, C, DRB1 and DQB1 were typed in roughly 620-630 donors, DQA1 in roughly 500, DPA1 in around 610, and DPB1 in approximately 450. Roughly 5 DR-DQ haplotypes were handled as single units for association and clustering because linkage in the cohort was strong. Among about 400 genotyped donors of the cohort, an average of roughly 230,000 unique TCR beta nucleotide sequences was sequenced per donor, of which about 18% were non-productive. General study outcomes and caveats: Several of the top co-occurrence clusters appeared to be linked to parvovirus B19, influenza, CMV and Epstein-Barr virus, according to a later analysis. Sequencing depth was assumed to be roughly uniform across donors in the presence/absence analyses, though that assumption may not hold. Strong co-occurrence of HLA alleles, especially DR and DQ, made assigning TCR associations to individual alleles difficult. A further reported finding was that TCR beta sequences accurately predicted the HLA-A and HLA-B alleles for most subjects in the first cohort. Compared with the approximately 720-donor mean, donors in an Asian-associated ancestry cluster had fewer N-insertions in productive TCRs, according to a later genetic analysis. In this cohort, only TCR beta chains were sequenced, and detectable features were limited by the absence of alpha or paired-chain data. A cluster of highly shared sequence variants was judged likely to represent a technical artifact of the sequencing pipeline. Because HLA typing was missing for some donors at each locus, association tests included only the typed subset. At a false discovery rate of 0.05, a later analysis linked approximately 18,000 TCR beta sequences to specific HLA alleles. Some IMGT-functional V segments, including TRBV6-2 and TRBV6-3, could not be told apart with the 87-base-pair reads, so those segments were excluded. The earlier analysis of approximately 540 of the donors excluded some 15 rarely observed V segments, including chromosome 9 orphons, because counts were too low. A later analysis found that most CMV-associated TCR beta chains appeared HLA-restricted, with HLA associations seemingly driven largely by CMV exposure. In vitro tests confirmed that a few of the cytomegalovirus-associated TCR beta chains recognize cytomegalovirus antigens. CMV serostatus was the only immune exposure information available for the cohort. A later genetic analysis associated a missense DCLRE1C variant with V-gene and J-gene trimming of TCR beta chains, and an independent cohort replicated the association. Linkage disequilibrium might explain the correlated functional status among segregating V segments, but an unknown experimental factor could not be ruled out. Broadly in line with IMGT annotations, most TCR beta V segments showed up in productive rearrangements about 87% or about 30% of the time in an earlier analysis of around 550 of the donors. Compared with equally common non-associated chains, HLA-associated TCR beta chains in a later analysis were more clonally expanded and had lower generation probabilities. The authors suggested that the approach could potentially be generalized to other disease states and immunological phenotypes. Cytomegalovirus status was reported to be diagnosed by the classifier with high specificity and sensitivity in both the original and validation cohorts. A later analysis found that TCR association rates varied across HLA loci, with DRB1 alleles showing the most associated TCRs and HLA-C alleles the fewest. The study listed 164 TCR beta chains as associated with cytomegalovirus. While some public TCRs were present in many individuals, most TCR sequences turned up only very rarely across donors.

The library was generated by the immunoSEQ multiplex PCR assay. For the multiplex PCR, a mixture combining 60 forward primers for TCR Vbeta segments and 13 reverse primers for TCR Jbeta segments was used. The CDR3 region of rearranged TCR beta genes was amplified from genomic DNA by a multiplex PCR assay. The Illumina HiSeq System was used to sequence the amplified TCR beta libraries as 87-base-pair reads. Concerning the study's data processing: A later analysis tallied about 77 million unique TCR beta chains across the 666 repertoires, and approximately 12 million of those chains were shared by two or more donors. To remove PCR and sequencing errors, raw reads were error-corrected and collapsed into unique sequences using a nearest-neighbor algorithm that merged closely related sequences. Alignment of CDR3 sequences to IMGT reference sequences was used to assign V, D and J gene segments. For a sequence to be retained, a match of at least six nucleotides to both a V gene segment and a J gene segment was required. A rearrangement was called productive if the CDR3 had no stop codons and remained in frame with V and J, and every other rearrangement was called non-productive. Following IMGT convention, CDR3 was defined as the stretch from the second conserved V-encoded cysteine up to the conserved J-encoded phenylalanine. Sequences without an unambiguous match to a single V gene segment were excluded from the earlier analysis of almost 600 of the donors. In an earlier analysis of around 600 of the donors, V segments were called functional above 56.7% productive rearrangements and were called segregating when the between-donor standard deviation exceeded 5%. To diagnose cytomegalovirus status from the catalog of TCR beta chain sequences, a statistical classification framework was built. In a later analysis, TCR nucleotide sequences were compared against IMGT/GENE-DB human TR gene sequences so that V and J genes could be assigned. A later analysis assigned CDR3 sequences and most-parsimonious VDJ recombination scenarios with the TCRdist pipeline. In a later analysis, each TCR beta chain was defined by its CDR3 amino acid sequence together with its V-gene family, and reads without a unique V-gene family were excluded. A later analysis removed nearly 600 highly shared, low-generation-probability nucleotide sequences to deal with suspected cross-contamination and a sequencing artifact. A later analysis calculated a clonal expansion index for each public chain from normalized within-repertoire ranks of inferred template counts. Generation probabilities in a later analysis came from a VDJ recombination model fitted to out-of-frame rearrangements, and those results were checked against IGoR. In a later analysis, TCR-TCR, TCR-HLA and TCR-CMV co-occurrence was scored with hypergeometric tests, and a repertoire-size bias correction was applied to TCR pairs. False discovery rates were estimated in a later analysis by permuting HLA or CMV assignments 20 times. A later analysis grouped co-occurring TCRs with DBSCAN, adding TCRdist sequence similarity when clustering within HLA-allele-positive subsets. Repertoires with fewer than 30,000 or more than 120,000 public chains, plus five repertoires with anomalous nucleotide sharing, were excluded from co-occurrence clustering. What TCRdb holds here is the immuneACCESS table cut down to in-frame rearrangements. Part of the clones is not present; checked against another copy, under half of the missing clones reflect an unresolved V gene, and the others are unexplained. That table is the source of V, J and clone size, and D and trimming were worked out from the DNA. The sample has under 150,000 clones on record, roughly four fifths of them singletons. The top ten hold 1% to 1.5% of the sample.

In total, roughly 670 healthy bone marrow donors made up the cohort. At the time of sampling, all cohort members were nominally healthy, though unrecorded immune exposures were likely present. The donor tested CMV seronegative and was one of the 352 seronegative cohort members. Every donor gave a peripheral blood sample, and the peripheral blood mononuclear cells from that sample were used for TCR beta sequencing. The Qiagen DNeasy Blood Extraction Kit was used to extract genomic DNA from the blood cell samples. CDR1 KGHSH and CDR2 LQKENI were looked up in the germline V gene. Clipping removes 3 bases from V and 7 bases from J, with 8 as the unmatched junction base count. From cysteine to phenylalanine, the CDR3 is 15 amino acids long. The entry retains the CDR3 DNA only, 45 bases that are in frame from base 1.

This clonotype was obtained from a girl aged 2 to 9 in good health and CMV-seronegative. The chain is encoded by TRBV18 joined to TRBJ2-1, with 8 middle bases fitting TRBD1. Sequencing input: PBMCs. The base sequence is TGTGCCAGCTCACCCCTCGGACAGGGACTGAATGAGCAGTTCTTC. Its translation reads: CASSPLGQGLNEQFF.